The sequence of this T cell receptor (beta chain) was determined in a study of tumor-infiltrating lymphocytes in primary liver carcinoma. Germline CDR1 and CDR2: SQVTM and ANQGSEA. The CDR3 length is 10 residues. V lost 8 bases to trimming and J lost 8 bases, with 12 bases between them. About this clonotype itself: Its antigen is not identified.

TCR beta cDNA came from around 500 ng total RNA, primed with a constant-region primer. ARM-PCR was slightly modified, and three nested multiplex PCR rounds with it gave rise to the TCR beta libraries. TRBV1-TRBV30 forward primers paired with a C-beta reverse primer were used in the first two PCR rounds, which ran roughly 11 cycles each. TCRdb used MiXCR to reprocess the multiplex PCR reads, holding one entry per CDR3 protein. The sample has about 50,000 distinct CDR3 sequences, roughly 80% seen once. The study co-extracted DNA and RNA from around 20-30 mg of unsorted bulk tissue. Notes on the study in general: Tumor-adjacent and tumor-blood pairs displayed less overlap than did pairs of tumor regions.

The sample consisted of liver tumor tissue from sampling region 5. Subset indicated: tumor region T5, tumor centre. The chain recombines TRBV29-1 with TRBJ1-2, with D unclear. This clonotype originated in a man aged 35 to 55 with primary liver carcinoma and hepatitis B virus infection. The DNA of the CDR3 is TGCAGCACGCAGGATGGAGGCTACACCTTC. It translates to CSTQDGGYTF. The full variable domain, in which reference TRBV29-1 and TRBJ1-2 provide the parts outside the CDR3, is SAVISQKPSRDICQRGTSLTIQCQVDSQVTMMFWYRQQPGQSLTLIATANQGSEATYESGFVIDKFPISRPNLTFSTLTVSNMSPEDSSIYLCSTQDGGYTFGSGTRLTVV.